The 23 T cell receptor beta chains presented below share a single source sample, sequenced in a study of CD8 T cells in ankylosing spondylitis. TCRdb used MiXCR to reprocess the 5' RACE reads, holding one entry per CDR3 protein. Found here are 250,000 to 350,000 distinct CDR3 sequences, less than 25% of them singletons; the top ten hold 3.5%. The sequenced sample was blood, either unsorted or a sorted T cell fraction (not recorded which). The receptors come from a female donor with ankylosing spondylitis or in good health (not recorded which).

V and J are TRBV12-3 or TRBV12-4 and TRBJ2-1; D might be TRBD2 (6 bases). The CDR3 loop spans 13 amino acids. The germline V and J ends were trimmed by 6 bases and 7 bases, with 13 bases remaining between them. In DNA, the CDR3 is TGTGCCAGCAGGGCGGGTGGAGGGAATGAGCAGTTCTTC. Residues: CASRAGGGNEQFF.

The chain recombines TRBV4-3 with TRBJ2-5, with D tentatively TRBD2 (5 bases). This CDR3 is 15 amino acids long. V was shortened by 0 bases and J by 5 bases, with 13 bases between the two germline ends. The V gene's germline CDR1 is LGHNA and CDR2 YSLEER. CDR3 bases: TGCGCCAGCAGCCAAGATTACCGGGGATCGGAGACCCAGTACTTC. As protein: CASSQDYRGSETQYF.

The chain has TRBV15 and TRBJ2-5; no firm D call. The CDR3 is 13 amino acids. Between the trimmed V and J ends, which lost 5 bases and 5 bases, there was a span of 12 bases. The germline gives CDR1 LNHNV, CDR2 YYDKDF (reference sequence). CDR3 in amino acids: CATSLLAVETQYF. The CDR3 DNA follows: TGTGCCACCAGCCTTCTGGCGGTTGAGACCCAGTACTTC.

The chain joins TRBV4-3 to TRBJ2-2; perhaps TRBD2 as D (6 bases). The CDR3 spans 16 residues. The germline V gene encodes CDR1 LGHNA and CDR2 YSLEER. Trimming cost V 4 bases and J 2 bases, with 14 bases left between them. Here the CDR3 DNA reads TGCGCCAGCAGCCTCGTGGGGACTTTAAACACCGGGGAGCTGTTTTTT. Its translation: CASSLVGTLNTGELFF.

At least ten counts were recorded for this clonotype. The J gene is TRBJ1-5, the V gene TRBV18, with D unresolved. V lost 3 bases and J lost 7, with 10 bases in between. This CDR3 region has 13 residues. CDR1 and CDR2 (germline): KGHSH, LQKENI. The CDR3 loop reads CASSPQAEQPQHF. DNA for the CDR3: TGTGCCAGCTCACCGCAGGCAGAGCAGCCCCAGCATTTT. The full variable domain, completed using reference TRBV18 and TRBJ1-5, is NAGVMQNPRHLVRRRGQEARLRCSPMKGHSHVYWYRQLPEEGLKFMVYLQKENIIDESGMPKERFSAEFPKEGPSILRIQQVVRGDSAAYFCASSPQAEQPQHFGDGTRLSIL.

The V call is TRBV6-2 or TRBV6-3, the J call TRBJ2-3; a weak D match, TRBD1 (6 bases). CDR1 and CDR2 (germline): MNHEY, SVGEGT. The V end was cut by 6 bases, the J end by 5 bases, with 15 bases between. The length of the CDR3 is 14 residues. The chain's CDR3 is CASRPVNRVDTQYF. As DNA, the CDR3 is TGTGCCAGCAGACCTGTGAACAGGGTAGATACGCAGTATTTT.

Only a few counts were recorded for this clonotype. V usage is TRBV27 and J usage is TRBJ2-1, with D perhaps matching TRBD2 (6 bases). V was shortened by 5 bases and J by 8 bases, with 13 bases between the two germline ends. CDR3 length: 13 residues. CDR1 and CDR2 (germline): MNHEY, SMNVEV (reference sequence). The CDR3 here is CASSQYWGDEQFF. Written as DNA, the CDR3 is TGTGCCAGCAGTCAATATTGGGGGGATGAGCAGTTCTTC.

CDR3 loop: CASRDGYGYTF. CDR3 nucleotide sequence: TGTGCCAGCAGGGACGGCTATGGCTACACCTTC. The V and J genes are TRBV28 and TRBJ1-2; D uncertain. The CDR3 sequence is 11 residues long. The germline V gene has CDR1 MDHEN and CDR2 SYDVKM. V lost 6 bases, J lost 4 bases, and 6 bases lay in between.

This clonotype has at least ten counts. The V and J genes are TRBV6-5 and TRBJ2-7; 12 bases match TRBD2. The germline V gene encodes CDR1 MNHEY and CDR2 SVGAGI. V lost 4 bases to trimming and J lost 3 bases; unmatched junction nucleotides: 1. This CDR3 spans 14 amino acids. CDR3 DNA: TGTGCCAGCAGTTGGACTAGCGGGATCTACGAGCAGTACTTC. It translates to CASSWTSGIYEQYF.

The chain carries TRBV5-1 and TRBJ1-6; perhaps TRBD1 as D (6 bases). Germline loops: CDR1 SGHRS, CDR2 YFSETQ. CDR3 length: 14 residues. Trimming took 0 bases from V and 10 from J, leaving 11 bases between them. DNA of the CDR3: TGCGCCAGCAGCTTGGAGAGGGGGGACTCACCCCTCCACTTT. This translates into CASSLERGDSPLHF. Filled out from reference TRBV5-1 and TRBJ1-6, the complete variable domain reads KAGVTQTPRYLIKTRGQQVTLSCSPISGHRSVSWYQQTPGQGLQFLFEYFSETQRNKGNFPGRFSGRQFSNSRSEMNVSTLELGDSALYLCASSLERGDSPLHFGNGTRLTVT.

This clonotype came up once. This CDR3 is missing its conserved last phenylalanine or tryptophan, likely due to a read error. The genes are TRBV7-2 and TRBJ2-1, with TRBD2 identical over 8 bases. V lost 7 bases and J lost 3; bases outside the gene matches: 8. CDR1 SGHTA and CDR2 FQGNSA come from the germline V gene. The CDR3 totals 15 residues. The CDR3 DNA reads TGTGCCAGCATCTTGCGGGAGGCGGGCTACAATGAGCAGTTCATC. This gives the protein CASILREAGYNEQFI.

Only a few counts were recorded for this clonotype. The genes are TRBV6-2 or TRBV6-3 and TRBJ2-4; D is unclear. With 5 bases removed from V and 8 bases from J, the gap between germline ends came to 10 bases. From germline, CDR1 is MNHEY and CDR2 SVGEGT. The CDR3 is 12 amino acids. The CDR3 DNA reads TGTGCCAGCAGTCGCGATTTGGACATTCAGTACTTC. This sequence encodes CASSRDLDIQYF.

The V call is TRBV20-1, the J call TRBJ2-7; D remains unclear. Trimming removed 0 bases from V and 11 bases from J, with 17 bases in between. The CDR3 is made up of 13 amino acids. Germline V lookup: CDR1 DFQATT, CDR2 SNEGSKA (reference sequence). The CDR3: CSARDHGNPWEYF. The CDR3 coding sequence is TGCAGTGCTAGAGATCATGGGAATCCTTGGGAGTACTTC.

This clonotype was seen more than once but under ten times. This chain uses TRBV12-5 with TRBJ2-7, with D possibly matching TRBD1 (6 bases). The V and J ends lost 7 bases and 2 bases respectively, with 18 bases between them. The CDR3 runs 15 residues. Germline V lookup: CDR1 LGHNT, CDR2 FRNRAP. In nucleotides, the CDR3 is TGTGCTAGTGCCCTGGGGGACACCGGGGCCTACGAGCAGTACTTC. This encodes CASALGDTGAYEQYF.

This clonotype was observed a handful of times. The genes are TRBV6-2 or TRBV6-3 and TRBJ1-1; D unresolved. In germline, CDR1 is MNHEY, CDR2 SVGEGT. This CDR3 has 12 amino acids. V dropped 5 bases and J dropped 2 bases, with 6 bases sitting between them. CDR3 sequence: CASSGSNTEAFF. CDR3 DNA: TGTGCCAGCAGTGGGTCTAACACTGAAGCTTTCTTT.

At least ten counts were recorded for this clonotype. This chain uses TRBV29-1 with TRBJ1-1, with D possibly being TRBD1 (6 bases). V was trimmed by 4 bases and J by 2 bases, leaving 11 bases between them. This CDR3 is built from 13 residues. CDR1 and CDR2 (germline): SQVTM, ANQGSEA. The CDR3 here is CSVVEGVNTEAFF. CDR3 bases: TGCAGCGTTGTCGAGGGGGTAAACACTGAAGCTTTCTTT.

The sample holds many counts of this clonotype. The CDR3 nucleotides read TGTGCCAGCAGCTTTCATGGGACAGAAGAGACCCAGTACTTC. Amino acid sequence: CASSFHGTEETQYF. The J gene is TRBJ2-5, the V gene TRBV7-2; TRBD1 agrees at 7 bases. There are 14 residues in the CDR3. The germline gives CDR1 SGHTA, CDR2 FQGNSA. Trimming at V came to 3 bases and at J to 3 bases, leaving 4 bases not matched to a gene. The full variable domain, its missing parts supplied by reference TRBV7-2 and TRBJ2-5, is GAGVSQSPSNKVTEKGKDVELRCDPISGHTALYWYRQSLGQGLEFLIYFQGNSAPDKSGLPSDRFSAERTGGSVSTLTIQRTQQEDSAVYLCASSFHGTEETQYFGPGTRLLVL.

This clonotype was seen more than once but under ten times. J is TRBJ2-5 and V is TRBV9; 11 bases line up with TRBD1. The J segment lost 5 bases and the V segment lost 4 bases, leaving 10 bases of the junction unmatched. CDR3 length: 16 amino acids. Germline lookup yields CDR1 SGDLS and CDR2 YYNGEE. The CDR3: CASSFRTGGAGETQYF. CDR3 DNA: TGTGCCAGCAGCTTCCGGACAGGGGGCGCGGGGGAGACCCAGTACTTC.

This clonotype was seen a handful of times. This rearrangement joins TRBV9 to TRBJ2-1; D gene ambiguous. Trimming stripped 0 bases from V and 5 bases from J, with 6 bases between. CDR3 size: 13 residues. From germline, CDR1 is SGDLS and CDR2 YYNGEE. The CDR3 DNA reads TGTGCCAGCAGCGTAGTAGCCGACAATGAGCAGTTCTTC. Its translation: CASSVVADNEQFF.

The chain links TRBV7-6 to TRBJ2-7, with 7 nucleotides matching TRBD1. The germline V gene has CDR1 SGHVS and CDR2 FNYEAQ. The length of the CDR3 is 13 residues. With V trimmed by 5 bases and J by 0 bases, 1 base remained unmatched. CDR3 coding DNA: TGTGCCAGCAGCCAGGGGGTCTCCTACGAGCAGTACTTC. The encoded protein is CASSQGVSYEQYF.

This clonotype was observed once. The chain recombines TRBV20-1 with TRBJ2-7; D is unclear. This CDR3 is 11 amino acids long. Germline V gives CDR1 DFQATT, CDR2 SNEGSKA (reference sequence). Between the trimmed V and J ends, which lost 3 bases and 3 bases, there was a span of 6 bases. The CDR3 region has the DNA TGCAGTGCTAGTTTTGTCTACGAGCAGTACTTC. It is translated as CSASFVYEQYF.

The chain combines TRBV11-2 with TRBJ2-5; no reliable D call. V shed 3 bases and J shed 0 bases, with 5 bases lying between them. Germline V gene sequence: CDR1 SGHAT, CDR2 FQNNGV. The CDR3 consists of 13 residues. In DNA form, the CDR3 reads TGTGCCAGCAGCTTTGACAACCAAGAGACCCAGTACTTC. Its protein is CASSFDNQETQYF.

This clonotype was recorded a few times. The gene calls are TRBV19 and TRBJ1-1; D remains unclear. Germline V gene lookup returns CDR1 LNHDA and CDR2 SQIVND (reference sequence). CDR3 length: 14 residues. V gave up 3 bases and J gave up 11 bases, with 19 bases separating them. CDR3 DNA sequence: TGTGCCAGTAGTATTCCTCCACCAGCCCGGCGGGCTTTCTTT. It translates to CASSIPPPARRAFF.